What follows is one TCR beta chain and its context. No antigen is known for it. Reverse transcription of all isolated RNA meant that expressed TCRB transcripts were sequenced. Sequencing was performed with immunoSEQ multiplex PCR; in TCRdb, only in-frame clones are kept and a portion is missing. The sample holds roughly 730,000 clones, roughly an eighth seen once. Trimming removed 4 bases at V and 5 bases at J, with 23 bases between. The CDR3 sequence is 17 residues long. Germline V lookup: CDR1 MGHRA, CDR2 YSYEKL. The record originates from a study of beta chain features in type 1 diabetes. Study-wide results and limits: Shortening of TCRB CDR3s, moderate but significant, appeared in all four CD4+ subsets of Type 1 diabetes patients. PCR might favor shorter templates, but any such skew would affect patients and controls equally.

CD4+ cells of the naive, central memory, regulatory and stem cell-like memory types were sorted via CD45RO/CCR7/CD25/CD127/CD95/CD27. The chain combines TRBV4-1 with TRBJ2-5; maybe TRBD2 (5 bases). The receptor was derived from a man between 18 and 35 years old with type 1 diabetes. The source material was naive CD4+ T cells from blood. CDR3 nucleotide sequence: TGCGCCAGCAGCCTAGGCTCCCGGGATTCAAGATCGGAGACCCAGTACTTC. It is translated as CASSLGSRDSRSETQYF.